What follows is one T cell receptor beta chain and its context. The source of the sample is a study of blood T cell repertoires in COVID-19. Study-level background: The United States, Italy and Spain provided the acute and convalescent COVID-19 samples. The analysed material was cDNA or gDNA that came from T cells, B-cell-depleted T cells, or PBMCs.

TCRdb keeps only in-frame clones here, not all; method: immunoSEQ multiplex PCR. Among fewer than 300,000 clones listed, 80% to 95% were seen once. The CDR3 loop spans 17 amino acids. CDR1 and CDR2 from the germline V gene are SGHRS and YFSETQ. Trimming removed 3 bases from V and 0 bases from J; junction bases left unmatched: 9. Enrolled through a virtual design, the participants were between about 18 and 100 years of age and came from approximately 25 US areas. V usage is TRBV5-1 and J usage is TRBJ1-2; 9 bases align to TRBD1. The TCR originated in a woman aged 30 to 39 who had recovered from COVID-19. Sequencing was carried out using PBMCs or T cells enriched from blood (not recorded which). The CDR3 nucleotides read TGCGCCAGCAGCTCGGGACAGGGATGGAAAGCTAACTATGGCTACACCTTC. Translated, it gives CASSSGQGWKANYGYTF.